This T cell receptor (beta chain) was captured by sequencing in a study of cytomegalovirus exposure and HLA in healthy donors (dated by TCRdb to 2015 to 2018). At the level of the whole study: An earlier analysis of several hundred of the donors reported 276 Gb of sequence data and some 110 million unique TCR beta sequences obtained from about 179 million T cells. Along with the approximately 700-subject first cohort, a separate validation cohort of around 120 different subjects was used. The aim of the study was to test whether cataloging public T cell receptors could identify signatures of past pathogen exposure. Donor age, sex, ethnicity and CMV serostatus were compiled alongside the repertoire data. A few DR-DQ haplotypes were handled as single units for association and clustering because linkage in the cohort was strong. About 300 gigabases of sequencing data and tens of millions of unique TCR sequences were included in an early release covering 550 to 800 HLA-typed donors. Of the approximately 400 genotyped donors, roughly 76% were placed in the genetic ancestry cluster associated with self-reported Caucasian donors. Rather than drawing on any new phenotypic data, the later analysis identified candidate immune exposures from TCR beta sequences and the way those sequences occurred across donors. On average, roughly 250,000 unique TCR beta nucleotide sequences were sequenced per donor among several hundred genotyped donors of the cohort, with roughly 19% of those sequences being non-productive. In a later genetic analysis, genome-wide SNP genotypes for about 55% of the roughly 700 donors were used, and that subset was treated as a discovery cohort. A later analysis re-examined previously published TCR beta repertoires from more than 550 donors and added high-resolution HLA genotyping to investigate patterns of TCR occurrence. An earlier analysis of around 540 of the donors applied high-throughput TCR beta sequencing to assess whether each TCR beta V gene segment acted as functional or pseudogenic. All discovery cohort repertoires had been generated on a single sequencing platform. Both class I and class II loci were covered by HLA typing, at four-digit resolution. Using immunosequencing, the study profiled T cell repertoires from some 670 subjects and related those repertoires to cytomegalovirus serostatus. To predict cytomegalovirus infection status, the study combined high-throughput TCR immunosequencing, statistical association of individual TCRs with disease status, and machine learning. Typing coverage varied by locus: about 629-630 donors for A, B, C, DRB1 and DQB1; under 550 for DQA1; some 610 for DPA1; 400 to 480 for DPB1. General findings and caveats noted by the study authors: A later genetic analysis reported fewer N-insertions in productive TCRs among donors in an Asian-associated ancestry cluster than the roughly 700-donor mean. The classifier was reported to diagnose cytomegalovirus status with high specificity and sensitivity in both the original and validation cohorts. Roughly uniform sequencing depth across donors was assumed in presence/absence analyses, although this assumption may not hold. In this cohort, only TCR beta chains were sequenced, and detectable features were limited by the absence of alpha or paired-chain data. A later analysis reported that several top co-occurrence clusters appeared linked to parvovirus B19, influenza, CMV and Epstein-Barr virus. Specific HLA alleles were associated with about 17,000 TCR beta sequences at a false discovery rate of 0.05 in a later analysis. A cluster of highly shared sequence variants was judged likely to be a technical artifact of the sequencing pipeline. A further reported finding was that TCR beta sequences accurately predicted the HLA-A and HLA-B alleles for most subjects in the first cohort. Linkage disequilibrium might explain the correlated functional status among segregating V segments, but an unknown experimental factor could not be ruled out. The study gave a list of 150 to 200 TCR beta chains associated with cytomegalovirus. In a later analysis, HLA-associated TCR beta chains were found to be more clonally expanded and to have lower generation probabilities than equally common non-associated chains. In a later genetic analysis, a missense DCLRE1C variant was associated with V-gene and J-gene trimming of TCR beta chains, and the association was replicated in an independent cohort. A later analysis found that TCR association rates varied across HLA loci, with DRB1 alleles showing the most associated TCRs and HLA-C alleles the fewest. Across donors, most TCR sequences were observed very rarely, whereas some public TCRs were present in many individuals. Because counts were too low, seventeen rarely observed V segments, including chromosome 9 orphons, were left out of the earlier analysis of about 620 of the donors. The authors suggested that the approach could potentially be generalized to other disease states and immunological phenotypes. Some IMGT-functional V segments, including TRBV6-2 and TRBV6-3, could not be told apart with the 87-base-pair reads, so those segments were excluded. A few of the identified cytomegalovirus-associated TCR beta chains were confirmed in vitro to be specific for cytomegalovirus antigens. When HLA alleles, especially DR and DQ, strongly co-occurred, attributing TCR associations to individual alleles was difficult. In a later analysis, most CMV-associated TCR beta chains were found to appear HLA-restricted, with HLA associations seemingly driven largely by CMV exposure. Because HLA typing was unavailable for some donors at each locus, only the typed subset was used in association tests. Broadly in line with IMGT annotations, most TCR beta V segments showed up in productive rearrangements about 87% or about 30% of the time in an earlier analysis of several hundred of the donors. CMV serostatus was the only immune exposure information available for the cohort.

Based on the germline V gene (reference sequence), the CDR1 and CDR2 sequences are LNHDA and SQIVND. The CDR3 sequence holds 18 residues, the cysteine and phenylalanine included. Only the CDR3 region is kept as DNA, spanning 54 bases read in frame from base 1. The germline V and J ends show losses of 7 bases and 4 bases respectively, and no gene match explains 17 bases of the junction. The library was produced with the immunoSEQ multiplex PCR assay. The multiplex PCR relied on a mix of 60 forward primers for TCR Vbeta segments and 13 reverse primers for TCR Jbeta segments. The CDR3 region of rearranged TCR beta genes was amplified from genomic DNA by a multiplex PCR assay. On the Illumina HiSeq System, the amplified TCR beta libraries were sequenced as 87-base-pair reads. Turning to the authors' computational methods: In a later analysis, tens of millions of unique TCR beta chains were counted across the approximately 640 repertoires, and approximately 9.9 million of these chains were shared by at least two donors. Raw reads were error-corrected and collapsed into unique sequences by a nearest-neighbor algorithm in which closely related sequences were merged to remove PCR and sequencing errors. CDR3 sequences were aligned to IMGT reference sequences to assign V, D and J gene segments. For a sequence to be retained, a match of at least six nucleotides to both a V gene segment and a J gene segment was required. Rearrangements were classified as productive when the CDR3 lacked stop codons and remained in frame with V and J, and all other rearrangements were classified as non-productive. CDR3 was defined according to IMGT convention as the region running from the second conserved V-encoded cysteine to the conserved J-encoded phenylalanine. The earlier analysis of about 620 of the donors excluded sequences that lacked an unambiguous match to a single V gene segment. An earlier analysis of about 600 of the donors called V segments functional above 56.7% productive rearrangements and segregating when the between-donor standard deviation exceeded 5%. A statistical classification framework was developed to diagnose cytomegalovirus status using the catalog of TCR beta chain sequences. In a later analysis, V and J genes were assigned by comparing TCR nucleotide sequences against IMGT/GENE-DB human TR gene sequences. Using the TCRdist pipeline, a later analysis assigned CDR3 sequences along with most-parsimonious VDJ recombination scenarios. In a later analysis, every TCR beta chain was defined by the combination of its CDR3 amino acid sequence and its V-gene family, and reads without a unique V-gene family were dropped. In a later analysis, some 600 highly shared, low-generation-probability nucleotide sequences were removed to address suspected cross-contamination and a sequencing artifact. For each public chain, a later analysis derived a clonal expansion index from normalized ranks of inferred template counts within each repertoire. Generation probabilities in a later analysis came from a VDJ recombination model fitted to out-of-frame rearrangements, and those results were checked against IGoR. Hypergeometric tests were used in a later analysis to score TCR-TCR, TCR-HLA and TCR-CMV co-occurrence, with a repertoire-size bias correction applied to the TCR pairs. To estimate false discovery rates, a later analysis permuted the HLA or CMV assignments 20 times. In a later analysis, co-occurring TCRs were grouped using DBSCAN, and TCRdist sequence similarity was added for clustering within HLA-allele-positive subsets. Co-occurrence clustering excluded repertoires with fewer than 30,000 or more than 120,000 public chains, plus five with anomalous nucleotide sharing. TCRdb retrieved this table from immuneACCESS and kept in-frame rearrangements only. Not all clones are present; in checked studies, unresolved V genes account for under half, and no reason is known for the remainder. V and J calls and clone size are given by that table; D and trimming were obtained from the DNA. The sample yields under 130,000 clones; about 78% were counted once. The ten largest clonotypes hold 1% to 1.5% of the sample.

With regard to this clone: Its antigen has not been determined. No much larger clone exists at a distance of one base, and base qualities are not known.

The cohort consisted of 600 to 750 healthy bone marrow donors. At the time of sampling, every cohort member was nominally healthy, though immune exposures that went unrecorded were likely present. The donor tested CMV seronegative and was one of the 352 seronegative cohort members. A peripheral blood sample was collected from each donor, and TCR beta sequencing was performed on peripheral blood mononuclear cells. The Qiagen DNeasy Blood Extraction Kit was used to extract genomic DNA from the blood cell samples. This receptor was obtained from a man in his thirties or forties in good health and CMV-seronegative. Sequenced sample: PBMCs. The rearranged chain carries TRBV19 and TRBJ2-1; 9 central nucleotides agree with TRBD2. This receptor has the CDR3 CASTGTSTYSGGYNEQFF. The sequenced DNA is TGTGCCAGTACCGGGACTTCGACCTACAGCGGGGGGTACAATGAGCAGTTCTTC.